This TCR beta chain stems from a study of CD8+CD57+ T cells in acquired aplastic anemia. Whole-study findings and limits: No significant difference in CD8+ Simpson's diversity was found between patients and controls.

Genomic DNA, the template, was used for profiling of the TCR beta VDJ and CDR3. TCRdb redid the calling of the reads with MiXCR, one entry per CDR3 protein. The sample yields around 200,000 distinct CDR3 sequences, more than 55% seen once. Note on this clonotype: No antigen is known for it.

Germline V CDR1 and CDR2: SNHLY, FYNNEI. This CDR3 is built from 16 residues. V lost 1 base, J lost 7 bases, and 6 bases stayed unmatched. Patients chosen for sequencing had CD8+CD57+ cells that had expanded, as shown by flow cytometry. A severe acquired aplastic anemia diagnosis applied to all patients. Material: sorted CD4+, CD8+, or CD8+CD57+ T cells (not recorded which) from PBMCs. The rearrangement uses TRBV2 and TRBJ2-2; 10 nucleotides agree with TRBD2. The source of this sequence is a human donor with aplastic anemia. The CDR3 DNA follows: TGTGCCAGCAGTGAAGTCGGGACTAGCGCGGTCGGGGAGCTGTTTTTT. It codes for CASSEVGTSAVGELFF.